One T cell receptor beta chain is described in this entry. As yet, its antigen is unknown. Scientists ran DNA taken from cultured CD4+ T cells through the Oncomine TCR Beta short-read assay for sequencing. From the PCR reads, TCRdb called clonotypes with MiXCR, one entry per CDR3 protein. The sample lists about 20,000 distinct CDR3 sequences, about 64% occurring once. These data belong to a study of vaccination and CD4 T cells after COVID-19. Across the whole study: Ranging from 14 to 241, the interval between dose two and post-vaccine sampling had a median of 72 days.

Specified treatment: approximately nine-day PBMC culture with coronavirus spike peptide pools or control peptides (ViraFEST assay). The CDR3 covers 15 residues. Germline V gene sequence: CDR1 MNHNS, CDR2 SASEGT. The germline V and J ends were trimmed by 4 bases and 6 bases, with 13 bases remaining between them. This chain connects TRBV6-1 to TRBJ1-6; D might be TRBD1 (5 bases). The clonotype originates from a human donor who had recovered from COVID-19. Sequenced material: CD4+ T cells from blood, cultured in vitro. The CDR3 loop reads CASSVGQGPNSPLHF. CDR3 DNA: TGTGCCAGCAGTGTTGGACAAGGTCCTAATTCACCCCTCCACTTT.